The 5 T cell receptor beta chains in this list originate from one sample, sequenced in a study of control samples from healthy donors and cancer patients. The repertoire was sequenced with immunoSEQ multiplex PCR; TCRdb's copy has only in-frame clones and lacks some. The sample yields about 150,000 clones, around 95% seen once. The sample was blood. These receptors were collected from a middle-aged man in good health.

The J gene is TRBJ1-1, the V gene TRBV19; D is unclear. The CDR3 is 13 amino acids. Trimming shortened V by 7 bases and J by 7 bases, and 16 bases separated the two germline ends. In germline, CDR1 is LNHDA, CDR2 SQIVND (reference sequence). CDR3 in amino acids: CASIPGGFNEAFF. In DNA form, the CDR3 reads TGTGCCAGTATTCCGGGTGGGTTCAATGAAGCTTTCTTT.

V gene TRBV7-2 combines with J gene TRBJ2-3; D unclear. CDR3 length: 14 residues. Trimming took 0 bases from V and 4 from J, leaving 8 bases between them. CDR1 and CDR2 from the germline V gene are SGHTA and FQGNSA. As DNA, the CDR3 is TGTGCCAGCAGCTTAGCAGGGCTCGCAGATACGCAGTATTTT. Translating gives CASSLAGLADTQYF. Combining the CDR3 with reference TRBV7-2 and TRBJ2-3 gives the whole variable domain GAGVSQSPSNKVTEKGKDVELRCDPISGHTALYWYRQSLGQGLEFLIYFQGNSAPDKSGLPSDRFSAERTGGSVSTLTIQRTQQEDSAVYLCASSLAGLADTQYFGPGTRLTVL.

The chain carries TRBV30 and TRBJ1-6; TRBD1 agrees at 7 bases. The length of the CDR3 is 15 residues. The germline gives CDR1 GTSNPN, CDR2 SVGIG (reference sequence). The ends lost 0 bases at V and 3 bases at J; junction bases unmatched: 2. The CDR3 here is CAWSVGTVYNSPLHF. The CDR3 nucleotides are TGTGCCTGGAGTGTAGGGACAGTCTATAATTCACCCCTCCACTTT.

V usage is TRBV20-1 and J usage is TRBJ2-3; 9 bases line up with TRBD2. The J segment lost 0 bases and the V segment lost 3 bases, leaving 4 bases of the junction unmatched. CDR3 length: 15 amino acids. Germline loops: CDR1 DFQATT, CDR2 SNEGSKA (reference sequence). The CDR3 here is CSASDGTSSTDTQYF. In nucleotides, the CDR3 is TGCAGTGCTAGTGACGGGACTAGCAGCACAGATACGCAGTATTTT.

The V gene is TRBV10-2, the J gene TRBJ2-3; 9 nucleotides line up with TRBD1. The CDR3 sequence is 16 residues long. With V trimmed by 3 bases and J by 2 bases, 6 bases remained unmatched. Germline loops: CDR1 WSHSY, CDR2 SAAADI. CDR3 in DNA: TGCGCCAGCAGTGACTATGGGACAGGGCCCACAGATACGCAGTATTTT. It specifies CASSDYGTGPTDTQYF.